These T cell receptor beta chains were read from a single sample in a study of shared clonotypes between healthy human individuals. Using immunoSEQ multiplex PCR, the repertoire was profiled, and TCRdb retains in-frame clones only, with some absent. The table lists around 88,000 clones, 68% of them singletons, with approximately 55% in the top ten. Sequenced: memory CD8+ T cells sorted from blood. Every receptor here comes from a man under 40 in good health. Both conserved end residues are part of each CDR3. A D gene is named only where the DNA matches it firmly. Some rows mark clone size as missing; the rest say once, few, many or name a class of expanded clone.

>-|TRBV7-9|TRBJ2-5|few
TGTGCCAGCACCCCCTCTTGGGGCCAAGAGACCCAGTACTTC
CASTPSWGQETQYF
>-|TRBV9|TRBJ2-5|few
TGTGCCAGCAGCGCAACAGGGTTAGAGACCCAGTACTTC
CASSATGLETQYF
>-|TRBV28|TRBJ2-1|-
TGTGCCAGCAGTCCACGGAGCGCCTCCTACAATGAGCAGTTCTTC
CASSPRSASYNEQFF
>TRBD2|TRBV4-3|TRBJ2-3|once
TGCGCCAGCAGCCAATCTAGCGGGGGATACACAGATACGCAGTATTTT
CASSQSSGGYTDTQYF
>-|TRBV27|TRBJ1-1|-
TGTGCCAGCAGTTTATGGGGGGGGAACACTGAAGCTTTCTTT
CASSLWGGNTEAFF
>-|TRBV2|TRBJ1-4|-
TGTGCCAGCGCCTATAGGGCATCTAATGAAAAACTGTTTTTT
CASAYRASNEKLFF
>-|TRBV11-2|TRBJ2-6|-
TGTGCCAGCAGCAGCAGTCGGCAACAAAGTCGGGTCAACGTCCTGACTTTC
CASSSSRQQSRVNVLTF
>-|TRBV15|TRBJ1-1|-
TGTGCCACCAGCAAGAACGTGGGAAAGGGCACTGAAGCTTTCTTT
CATSKNVGKGTEAFF
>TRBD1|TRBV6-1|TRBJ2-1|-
TGTGCCAGCAGTGAAGAGGGGACAGGGGTAATTGAGCAGTTCTTC
CASSEEGTGVIEQFF
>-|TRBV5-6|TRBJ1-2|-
TGTGCCAGCAGCTGGGGGTTAGGGTGGACACAATCTAACTATGGCTACACCTTC
CASSWGLGWTQSNYGYTF
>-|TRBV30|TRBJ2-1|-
TGTGCCTGGAATAGTCGCTTCTTC
CAWNSRFF
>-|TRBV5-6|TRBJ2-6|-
TGTGCCAGCAGCGGGGCCCGACAGTACTCTGGGGCCAACGTCCTGACTTTC
CASSGARQYSGANVLTF
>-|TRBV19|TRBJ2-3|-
TGTGCCAGTAGTACCTCGGGGAAAGGGAGCACAGATACGCAGTATTTT
CASSTSGKGSTDTQYF
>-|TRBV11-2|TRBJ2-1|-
TGTGCCAGCAGCTTAGTCTTCCAGGGCGATGAGCAGTTCTTC
CASSLVFQGDEQFF